The source of this T cell receptor (beta chain) is a study of cytomegalovirus exposure and HLA in healthy donors. This clone was observed once. Primers included in the PCR were 60 Vbeta and 13 Jbeta primers. TCRdb keeps only in-frame clones here, not all; method: immunoSEQ multiplex PCR. This table has about 190,000 clones, about 69% appearing once. CDR1 SGDLS and CDR2 YYNGEE come from the germline V gene. The V and J ends lost 4 bases and 0 bases respectively, with 14 bases between them. CDR3 length: 15 residues. This chain joins TRBV9 and TRBJ2-7, with D possibly matching TRBD2 (5 bases). This TCR came from a man aged 30 to 45 in good health and CMV-seropositive. Sequencing was performed on PBMCs. The CDR3 region is CASSRGATSSYEQYF. Here the CDR3 DNA reads TGTGCCAGCAGCCGAGGAGCTACTAGCTCCTACGAGCAGTACTTC.